These 3 T cell receptor beta chains share one sample of origin, sequenced in a study of blood T cell repertoires in COVID-19. Clones were sequenced by immunoSEQ multiplex PCR, and TCRdb holds only the in-frame ones, with some missing. Here the sample spans roughly 250,000 clones, more than 65% being singletons. The sequenced sample was peripheral blood. Receptors were obtained from a person aged 65 to 79 with COVID-19, enrolled during active disease.

The J gene is TRBJ1-2, the V gene TRBV7-9; tentative D call: TRBD1 (6 bases). Germline CDR1 SEHNR, CDR2 FQNEAQ (reference sequence). The V gene lost 5 bases and the J gene lost 2 bases, with 21 bases spanning the gap. This CDR3 has 17 residues. The CDR3 sequence is CASSLGGSRGLNYGYTF. DNA of the CDR3: TGTGCCAGCAGCCTAGGGGGTTCCCGGGGATTGAACTATGGCTACACCTTC.

This clone was seen once. The rearrangement uses TRBV6-5 and TRBJ2-7; a possible D gene is TRBD2 (5 bases). V lost 7 bases and J lost 2, with 9 bases in between. The germline V gene encodes CDR1 MNHEY and CDR2 SVGAGI. The CDR3 consists of 12 residues. The CDR3 nucleotides are TGTGCCAGCACGGACGGGGCCTACGAGCAGTACTTC. Amino acids: CASTDGAYEQYF.

This clone was found once. The rearrangement joins TRBV19 to TRBJ2-7; tentatively, D is TRBD2 (5 bases). From germline, CDR1 is LNHDA and CDR2 SQIVND (reference sequence). This CDR3 is 14 amino acids long. The ends were cut back, 6 bases at V and 4 bases at J, with 16 bases in the middle. The CDR3 loop reads CASRMSGRGYEQYF. In nucleotides, the CDR3 is TGTGCCAGTAGAATGAGTGGGAGAGGGTACGAGCAGTACTTC.